Following are 11 T cell receptor beta chains from one sample sequenced in a study of sequential checkpoint blockade in melanoma. Noted treatment: randomized to nivolumab then ipilimumab (arm A) or the reverse (arm B). The repertoire was sequenced with immunoSEQ multiplex PCR; TCRdb's copy has only in-frame clones and lacks some. In the table there are 20,000 to 25,000 clones, around 80% of which are singletons. The material sequenced was CD8+ T cells sorted from blood (inferred from file names), taken from a patient given nivolumab and ipilimumab in sequence. The receptor set was obtained from a human donor with melanoma.

The V gene is TRBV7-8, the J gene TRBJ2-5, with a weak D call TRBD2 (6 bases). The DNA end is more similar to TRBJ2-7, so the J call may be wrong. This CDR3 is 15 amino acids long. Per germline, CDR1 SGHVS and CDR2 FQNEAQ. The CDR3 DNA reads TGTGCCAGCAGCCCGGGAGTCGACGATCCGTACGAGCAGTACTTC. It yields the protein CASSPGVDDPYEQYF.

The chain employs TRBV2 and TRBJ1-2; possibly TRBD1 for D (5 bases). With 4 bases removed from V and 1 base from J, the gap between germline ends came to 13 bases. Germline V gene data show CDR1 as SNHLY and CDR2 as FYNNEI. The CDR3 is made up of 15 amino acids. Here the CDR3 reads CASSGLRGSNYGYTF. Written as DNA, the CDR3 is TGTGCCAGCAGTGGCCTCCGGGGGAGTAACTATGGCTACACCTTC.

CDR3 DNA: TGTGCCAGTACCACGACAGTTAACTATGGCTACACCTTC. This gives the protein CASTTTVNYGYTF. J is TRBJ1-2 and V is TRBV19; possible D gene TRBD1, 5 bases. The germline V gene encodes CDR1 LNHDA and CDR2 SQIVND (reference sequence). Trimming left V 7 bases short and J 1 base short, with 10 bases between. The CDR3 extends over 13 amino acids.

This clone was detected only a few times. The rearrangement joins TRBV6-6 to TRBJ2-7; D is possibly TRBD1 (5 bases). Trimming took 5 bases from V and 5 from J, leaving 13 bases between them. Per the germline V gene, CDR1 is MNHNY and CDR2 is SVGAGI (reference sequence). The CDR3 loop spans 13 amino acids. CDR3 loop: CASSPPGFDEQYF. The CDR3 DNA sequence: TGTGCCAGCAGTCCCCCAGGGTTCGACGAGCAGTACTTC.

CDR3: CASSPDGDQPQHF. For the CDR3, the DNA is TGTGCCAGTAGCCCAGACGGGGATCAGCCCCAGCATTTT. V usage is TRBV19 and J usage is TRBJ1-5; D not resolved. V lost 6 bases and J lost 5, with 11 bases in between. The CDR3 consists of 13 residues. Germline CDR1 is LNHDA and CDR2 is SQIVND (reference sequence). Based on the CDR3 plus reference TRBV19 and TRBJ1-5, the full variable domain is DGGITQSPKYLFRKEGQNVTLSCEQNLNHDAMYWYRQDPGQGLRLIYYSQIVNDFQKGDIAEGYSVSREKKESFPLTVTSAQKNPTAFYLCASSPDGDQPQHFGDGTRLSIL.

This clone was counted once. The rearrangement joins TRBV9 to TRBJ1-2; 8 nucleotides match TRBD1. This CDR3 has 15 amino acids. The trim removed 0 bases at V and 4 bases at J, leaving 5 bases unmatched. Germline values: CDR1 SGDLS, CDR2 YYNGEE. DNA for the CDR3: TGTGCCAGCAGCGTAGAGGCAGGGGGCACCTATGGCTACACCTTC. This encodes CASSVEAGGTYGYTF.

The chain links TRBV27 to TRBJ2-7; a possible D gene is TRBD1 (6 bases). Germline CDR1 reads MNHEY; CDR2 reads SMNVEV (reference sequence). The CDR3 totals 13 residues. Deletions cut 3 bases from V and 2 bases from J, with 8 bases between. This chain's CDR3 is CASSFRTAYEQYF. The CDR3 DNA sequence: TGTGCCAGCAGTTTCCGGACAGCCTACGAGCAGTACTTC.

The V and J genes are TRBV7-2 and TRBJ2-2; 9 positions match TRBD1. CDR1 is SGHTA and CDR2 is FQGNSA in the germline V gene. V lost 8 bases to trimming and J lost 4 bases; unmatched junction nucleotides: 8. The CDR3 is 15 amino acids. CDR3 sequence: CASGSGQGSTGELFF. As DNA, the CDR3 is TGTGCCAGCGGGTCCGGACAGGGGAGCACCGGGGAGCTGTTTTTT.

The CDR3 reads CASSFGQGLKGANVLTF. In DNA form, the CDR3 reads TGTGCCAGCTCGTTCGGACAGGGGCTTAAAGGGGCCAACGTCCTGACTTTC. This sequence joins TRBV18 and TRBJ2-6; TRBD1 aligns across 9 bases. In germline, CDR1 is KGHSH, CDR2 LQKENI. The CDR3 has 17 amino acids. V lost 6 bases to trimming and J lost 4 bases; unmatched junction nucleotides: 10.

This clone was recorded a few times. V is TRBV10-1 and J is TRBJ2-1, with 9 bases identical to TRBD1. Germline V gives CDR1 WNHNN, CDR2 SYGVQD (reference sequence). After removal of 3 bases from V and 2 bases from J, the junction contained 2 bases not matched to a gene. The CDR3 runs to 15 residues. The CDR3 nucleotides are TGCGCCAGCAGTGACGGGACAGGGCCCTACAATGAGCAGTTCTTC. Its protein product is CASSDGTGPYNEQFF.

The chain combines TRBV4-3 with TRBJ2-7; 8 nucleotides agree with TRBD1. The CDR3 contains 15 residues. CDR1 and CDR2 (germline): LGHNA, YSLEER. The ends lost 4 bases at V and 0 bases at J; junction bases unmatched: 5. CDR3 region: CASSRTGTGSYEQYF. The CDR3, as DNA: TGCGCCAGCAGCCGAACCGGGACAGGCTCCTACGAGCAGTACTTC.